These 13 T cell receptor beta chains share one sample of origin, sequenced in a study of cytomegalovirus exposure and HLA in healthy donors. The PCR contained 60 Vbeta and 13 Jbeta primers. Assay: immunoSEQ multiplex PCR; the TCRdb copy retains only in-frame clones and omits some. The table shows roughly 100,000 clones, with approximately 85% occurring only once. Sequenced: PBMCs. All receptors come from a young man in good health and CMV-seronegative.

This clone has a single count. The chain links TRBV28 to TRBJ1-5; the D is unclear. This CDR3 spans 16 amino acids. From germline, CDR1 is MDHEN and CDR2 SYDVKM. The V end was cut by 6 bases, the J end by 0 bases, with 15 bases between. The CDR3 DNA is TGTGCCAGCAGCCCAAAGGATTACTATAGCAATCAGCCCCAGCATTTT. This translates into CASSPKDYYSNQPQHF. Full variable domain (remainder filled in from reference TRBV28 and TRBJ1-5): DVKVTQSSRYLVKRTGEKVFLECVQDMDHENMFWYRQDPGLGLRLIYFSYDVKMKEKGDIPEGYSVSREKKERFSLILESASTNQTSMYLCASSPKDYYSNQPQHFGDGTRLSIL.

The chain carries TRBV6-1 and TRBJ2-7; 7 bases match TRBD2. The CDR3 totals 16 residues. The V gene end was trimmed by 0 bases and the J gene end by 1 base; junction bases not matched to a gene: 6. CDR1 is MNHNS, CDR2 SASEGT, per germline. The CDR3, as DNA: TGTGCCAGCAGTGAAGCCGTAGCGGGTACTTCCTACGAGCAGTACTTC. Protein sequence: CASSEAVAGTSYEQYF.

The chain employs TRBV6-5 and TRBJ2-7; possibly TRBD2 for D (7 bases). Germline CDR1 is MNHEY and CDR2 is SVGAGI. The V end was cut by 2 bases, the J end by 4 bases, with 15 bases between. The CDR3 totals 15 residues. This CDR3 reads CASSYEGRGGYEQYF. The DNA for the CDR3 is TGTGCCAGCAGTTACGAGGGGAGGGGGGGATACGAGCAGTACTTC.

In DNA, the CDR3 is TGTGCCAGCAGCTACGACAGGGAGTACGAGCAGTACTTC. It yields the protein CASSYDREYEQYF. The chain carries TRBV7-3 and TRBJ2-7; the match to TRBD1 covers 7 bases. Germline V lookup: CDR1 SGHTA, CDR2 FQGTGA. The CDR3 consists of 13 residues. With 4 bases clipped from V and 4 bases from J, the junction kept 4 bases outside the gene matches.

The V gene is TRBV4-2, the J gene TRBJ2-3, with D maybe TRBD2 (5 bases). V lost 0 bases to trimming and J lost 2 bases, with 12 bases between them. The germline gives CDR1 LGHNA, CDR2 YNFKEQ. The CDR3 is 16 amino acids. The CDR3 loop reads CASSQERAVITDTQYF. CDR3 nucleotide sequence: TGTGCCAGCAGCCAAGAGAGAGCGGTGATCACAGATACGCAGTATTTT.

This clone was detected only a few times. This chain uses TRBV4-2 with TRBJ1-4, with D tentatively TRBD1 (5 bases). This CDR3 region has 14 residues. Germline CDR1 reads LGHNA; CDR2 reads YNFKEQ. V lost 6 bases to trimming and J lost 7 bases, with 15 bases between them. This CDR3 is CASRPPREGEKLFF. DNA for the CDR3: TGTGCCAGCAGGCCCCCCAGGGAGGGTGAAAAACTGTTTTTT.

The rearrangement joins TRBV27 to TRBJ1-6, with D tentatively TRBD1 (6 bases). The V gene lost 4 bases and the J gene lost 7 bases, with 14 bases spanning the gap. Germline values: CDR1 MNHEY, CDR2 SMNVEV (reference sequence). The CDR3 runs to 15 residues. CDR3: CASSSPIRGNSPLHF. As DNA, the CDR3 is TGTGCCAGCAGTTCGCCGATAAGGGGGAATTCACCCCTCCACTTT.

The chain employs TRBV7-3 and TRBJ2-1, with TRBD1 matching over 9 bases. The V segment lost 5 bases and the J segment 6 bases; nucleotides outside the gene matches: 8. The CDR3 totals 15 residues. The germline CDR1 and CDR2 sequences are SGHTA and FQGTGA. The CDR3: CASSAGGTGSNEQFF. Written as DNA, the CDR3 is TGTGCCAGCAGCGCAGGGGGGACAGGGTCCAATGAGCAGTTCTTC.

This clone was seen a single time. The rearrangement joins TRBV30 to TRBJ2-5, with 7 bases matching TRBD1. This CDR3 is built from 15 residues. In germline, CDR1 is GTSNPN, CDR2 SVGIG (reference sequence). Losses at the gene ends were 0 bases for V and 5 bases for J; bases not matched to a gene: 9. CDR3 bases: TGTGCCTGGAGTGTTTGGAAGGGGGCTGAGGAGACCCAGTACTTC. This encodes CAWSVWKGAEETQYF.

This chain joins TRBV6-1 and TRBJ2-7, with 12 bases that match TRBD2. The germline CDR1 and CDR2 sequences are MNHNS and SASEGT. J lost 6 bases, V lost 6 bases, and 9 bases had no gene match. The CDR3 is made up of 15 amino acids. DNA of the CDR3: TGTGCCAGCAGAAAACCGACTAGCGGGAGCGTCGAGCAGTACTTC. It codes for CASRKPTSGSVEQYF.

This clone was observed a few times. V is TRBV15 and J is TRBJ2-1, with 9 bases that match TRBD2. With V trimmed by 3 bases and J by 1 base, 10 bases remained unmatched. CDR3 size: 18 residues. Looked up from germline, CDR1 is LNHNV and CDR2 is YYDKDF (reference sequence). In DNA, the CDR3 is TGTGCCACCAGCAGTCGATTGAGACTAGCGGATTCCTACAATGAGCAGTTCTTC. Translation gives CATSSRLRLADSYNEQFF.

The V and J genes are TRBV7-8 and TRBJ2-5, with 9 bases identical to TRBD2. The CDR3 has 20 residues. After removal of 2 bases from V and 1 base from J, the junction contained 17 bases not matched to a gene. CDR1 is SGHVS, CDR2 FQNEAQ, per germline. Written as DNA, the CDR3 is TGTGCCAGCAGCTTACCAACTCCGAGGACTAGCGTGAGGCTCCAAGAGACCCAGTACTTC. Translation gives CASSLPTPRTSVRLQETQYF.

The chain links TRBV5-8 to TRBJ2-1, with TRBD1 matching over 11 bases. The germline gives CDR1 SGHTS, CDR2 YDEGEE. The CDR3 is 15 residues long. With V trimmed by 2 bases and J by 8 bases, 6 bases remained unmatched. CDR3 nucleotides: TGTGCCAGCAGCTTCGGACAGGGGGCGTACGATGAGCAGTTCTTC. It is translated as CASSFGQGAYDEQFF.